The entry below gives a single TCR beta chain sequence along with its context. No antigen is known for it. It has no much larger one-base neighbor in the sample; base qualities were not kept. For sequencing of the TCRbeta CDR3 region, genomic DNA was extracted from the sorted cells. The immunoSEQ Assay was used for sequencing of TCRbeta CDR3 regions. This is the immuneACCESS table as TCRdb keeps it, with only in-frame sequences that have V and J called. A part of the clones is gone; compared with another copy, unresolved V genes explain less than half, and the rest is unexplained. The sample table lists 55,000 to 70,000 clones, 75% to 90% of them with a count of one. The ten largest clones capture under 0.7% of the sample. This sample was taken from a study of OX40 agonist ivuxolimab in advanced cancers. Notes on the research overall: Ivuxolimab was a fully human IgG2 agonistic monoclonal antibody targeting the costimulatory receptor OX40 (CD134). Prior anti-PD-1, anti-PD-L1 or anti-CTLA-4 therapy was permitted, and checkpoint inhibitors had been received by approximately 39% of dose-escalation patients. The purpose of peripheral TCRbeta sequencing was to test whether ivuxolimab changed TCR sequence diversity and led to clonal T-cell expansion. The monotherapy dose-escalation portion (N ≈ 55 patients) of the phase I ivuxolimab trial is reported in the paper. Partial responses were achieved by three dose-escalation patients, of whom one had hepatocellular carcinoma and two had cutaneous melanoma. In the dose-escalation cohort, 82.7% of patients were male, and the mean age was around 60 years, with a range of roughly 23 to 85. Intravenous ivuxolimab was administered to patients every 2 weeks at six dose levels: 0.01, 0.1, 0.3, 1.5, 3 and 10 mg/kg. Among the roughly 50 dose-escalation patients, about 19 had hepatocellular carcinoma, about 15 melanoma, 9 renal cell carcinoma and 9 head and neck cancer. On the study overall, not on this receptor specifically: In the 0.1-3.0 mg/kg groups, partial responders had among the lowest normalized peripheral clonal expansion, particularly in CD8+ T cells. Antigen specificity was not determined for the clonally expanded peripheral T cells. At doses of 0.1 to 3.0 mg/kg, clonal expansion of both CD4+ and CD8+ blood T cells was observed from baseline to week 6. After ivuxolimab, more expanded clones were found on average in CD8+ T cells than in CD4+ T cells. Low levels of normalized T-cell clonal expansion were also shown by some nonresponding patients.

The CDR3, from cysteine to phenylalanine, totals 15 residues. Only the CDR3 part of the read is kept: 45 bases, read in frame from the first base. Reading the germline V gene (reference sequence) gives CDR1 SGHNT and CDR2 YYREEE. V is cut back by 3 bases and J by 8 bases, with 9 bases in the junction unmatched. Patients with a history of autoimmune disease or receiving systemic immunosuppression were excluded from the trial. In every dose cohort, peripheral blood was drawn for TCR sequencing at baseline, cycle 4 day 1, and cycle 7 day 1. The samples were taken from a phase I, first-in-human, multicenter, open-label dose-escalation trial of ivuxolimab. Adults with locally advanced or metastatic melanoma, renal cell carcinoma, hepatocellular carcinoma or head and neck squamous cell carcinoma were enrolled in the trial. CD4+ and CD8+ T cells were sorted separately from peripheral blood before TCR sequencing.

The sample was CD4+ or CD8+ T cells sorted from blood, taken in a trial of the OX40 agonist ivuxolimab. This receptor was identified in an adult with an advanced solid tumor such as melanoma, head and neck, liver or kidney cancer. Rearrangement joined TRBV5-4 to TRBJ2-7; 12 junctional bases match TRBD2. For the CDR3, the sequence is CASSSRLAGAHKQYF. The bases are TGTGCCAGCAGCTCCCGACTAGCGGGGGCACACAAGCAGTACTTC.